This T cell receptor beta chain originates from a study of cytomegalovirus exposure and HLA in healthy donors. Turning to this clone: The antigen remains undetermined.

Study-wide results and caveats: Listed as cytomegalovirus-associated were about 160 TCR beta chains.

In the PCR, 60 Vbeta and 13 Jbeta primers were used. TCRdb's table, derived via immunoSEQ multiplex PCR, lists solely in-frame clones and lacks some. The data contain roughly 120,000 clones, 81% of them singletons. Germline assignment: CDR1 SGHRS and CDR2 YFSETQ. The CDR3 runs to 14 residues. J was trimmed by 3 bases and V by 4 bases; bases with no gene match: 7. The chain has TRBV5-1 and TRBJ2-7, with 7 nucleotides matching TRBD2. The clonotype was recovered from a woman aged 40 to 50 in good health and CMV-seronegative. The specimen sequenced was PBMCs. The CDR3 is CASSQARGSYEQYF. The CDR3 region has the DNA TGCGCCAGCAGCCAGGCGCGGGGGAGCTACGAGCAGTACTTC.